This T cell receptor (beta chain) originates from a study of cytomegalovirus exposure and HLA in healthy donors. It was with 60 Vbeta and 13 Jbeta primers that the PCR ran. Profiling relied on immunoSEQ multiplex PCR, and the TCRdb table lists in-frame clones only, not all of them. Among about 140,000 clones listed, more than 60% were seen once. This clone was seen only once. Germline V gives CDR1 SGHTA, CDR2 FQGTGA. The CDR3 contains 16 residues. Trimming removed 9 bases from V and 0 bases from J, with 18 bases in between. Source material: PBMCs. V and J are TRBV7-3 and TRBJ1-5, with D uncertain. The clonotype was recovered from a man between 18 and 29 years old in good health and CMV-seropositive. The CDR3 sequence is CARENPRDNSNQPQHF. CDR3 sequence (DNA): TGTGCCAGAGAAAACCCCAGAGACAATAGCAATCAGCCCCAGCATTTT.